This section outlines one TCR beta chain sequence together with its context. Its target is not known. The data were obtained in a study of T cell clonotyping in hematopoietic cell transplantation. Study at large: Pretransplant recipient samples were taken after cytoreduction. Findings and limits, study-wide: Broader posttransplant TCR repertoire diversity was predicted by graft donor and pretransplant recipient Inverse Simpson Index values.

This CDR3 region has 16 residues. Germline-derived CDR1 and CDR2 are SGHAT and FQNNGV. Trimming pared 3 bases from V and 5 bases from J, leaving 17 bases between. This table comes from immunoSEQ multiplex PCR, and its TCRdb copy is limited to in-frame clones, with some not included. Of 8,900 or so clones listed, 87% are singletons. As for time point: recipient sample about 28 days before transplant, after cytoreduction. Recipients were bled about 28 days pretransplant and at posttransplant days 30, 100, 180. The chain carries TRBV11-2 and TRBJ2-1; D assignment may be TRBD1 or TRBD2 (6 bases each). The clonotype originates from a woman aged 55 to 70 with acute myeloid leukemia. Some clones in this sample may be carry-over from other donors' samples. The sequences come from peripheral blood mononuclear cells, collected before stem cell transplant. This chain's CDR3 is CASSLGAGPPHNEQFF. CDR3 in DNA: TGTGCCAGCAGCTTGGGGGCGGGACCCCCTCACAATGAGCAGTTCTTC.